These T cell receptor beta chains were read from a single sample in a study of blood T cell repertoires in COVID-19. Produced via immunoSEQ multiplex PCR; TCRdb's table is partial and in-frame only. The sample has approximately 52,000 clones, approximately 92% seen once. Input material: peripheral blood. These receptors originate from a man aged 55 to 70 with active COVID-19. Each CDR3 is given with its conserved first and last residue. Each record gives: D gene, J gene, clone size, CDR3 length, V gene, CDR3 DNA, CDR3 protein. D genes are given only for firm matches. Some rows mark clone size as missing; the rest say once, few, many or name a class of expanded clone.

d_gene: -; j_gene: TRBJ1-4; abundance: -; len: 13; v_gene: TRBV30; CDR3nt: TGTGCCTGGAGTTACAGGGAGAATGAAAAACTGTTTTTT; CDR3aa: CAWSYRENEKLFF
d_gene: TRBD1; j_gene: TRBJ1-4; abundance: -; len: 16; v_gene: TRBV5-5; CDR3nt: TGTGCCAGCAGCTTGGGTGGACAGGGAACTAATGAAAAACTGTTTTTT; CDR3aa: CASSLGGQGTNEKLFF
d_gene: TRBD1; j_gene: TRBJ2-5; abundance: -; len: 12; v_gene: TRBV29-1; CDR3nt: TGCAGCGTAAAGACAGGGTGGGAGACCCAGTACTTC; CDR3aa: CSVKTGWETQYF
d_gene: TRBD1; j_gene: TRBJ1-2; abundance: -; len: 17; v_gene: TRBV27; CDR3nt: TGTGCCAGCAGTCCAATACGCGCGGGACAGTTTAACTATGGCTACACCTTC; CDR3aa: CASSPIRAGQFNYGYTF
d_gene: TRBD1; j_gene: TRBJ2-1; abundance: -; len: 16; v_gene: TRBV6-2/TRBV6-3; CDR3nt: TGTGCCAGCAGTTATTACGGGGGACAGGGCTCTCCTGAGCAGTTCTTC; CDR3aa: CASSYYGGQGSPEQFF
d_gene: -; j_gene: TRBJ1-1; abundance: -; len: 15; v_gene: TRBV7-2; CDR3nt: TGTGCCAGCAGCTTAGCTTCAGGGGTGAATACTGAAGCTTTCTTT; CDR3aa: CASSLASGVNTEAFF
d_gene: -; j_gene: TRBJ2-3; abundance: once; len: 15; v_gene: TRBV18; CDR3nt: TGTGCCAGCTCCCTCCTTGTGGGGCTTGGAGATACGCAGTATTTT; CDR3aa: CASSLLVGLGDTQYF
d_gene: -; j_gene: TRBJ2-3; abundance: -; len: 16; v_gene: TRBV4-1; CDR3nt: TGCGCCAGCAGCCAAGTCGTATTAGCGAGCACAGATACGCAGTATTTT; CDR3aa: CASSQVVLASTDTQYF
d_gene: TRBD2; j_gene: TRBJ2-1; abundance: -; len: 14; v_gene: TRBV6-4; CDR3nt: TGTGCCAGCAGTGTCGCTAGCGGGATGGATGAGCAGTTCTTC; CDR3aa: CASSVASGMDEQFF
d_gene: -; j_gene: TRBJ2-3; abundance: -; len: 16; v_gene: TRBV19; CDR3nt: TGTGCCAGTAGTATTTGGGGTGGGAGCGCCACAGATACGCAGTATTTT; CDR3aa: CASSIWGGSATDTQYF
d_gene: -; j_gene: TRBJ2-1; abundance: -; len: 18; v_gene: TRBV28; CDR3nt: TGTGCCAGCAGCTCAGCACATGCAGGCGGGGCCATCGGGGCTGAGCAGTTCTTC; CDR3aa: CASSSAHAGGAIGAEQFF
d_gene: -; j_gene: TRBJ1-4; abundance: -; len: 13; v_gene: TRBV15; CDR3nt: TGTGCCACCAGCAGAGTAGGGCAGGGCAAACTGTTTTTT; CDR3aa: CATSRVGQGKLFF
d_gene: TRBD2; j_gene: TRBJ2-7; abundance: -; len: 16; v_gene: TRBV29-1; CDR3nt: TGCAGCGTAGCCGGGACTAGCGGGATAAAACCCTACGAGCAGTACTTC; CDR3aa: CSVAGTSGIKPYEQYF
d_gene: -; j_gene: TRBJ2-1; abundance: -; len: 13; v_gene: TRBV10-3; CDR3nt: TGTGCCATCTCCCCCGGGAGTCAGGATGAGCAGTTCTTC; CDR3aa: CAISPGSQDEQFF
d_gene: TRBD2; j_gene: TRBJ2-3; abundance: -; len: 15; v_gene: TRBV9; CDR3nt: TGTGCCAGCAGCGCCGGACTAGCGGGCGGGGTTACGCAGTATTTT; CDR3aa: CASSAGLAGGVTQYF
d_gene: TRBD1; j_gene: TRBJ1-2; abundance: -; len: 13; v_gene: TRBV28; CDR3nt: TGTGCCAGCAGCCTCGACAGGGCCCATGGCTACACCTTC; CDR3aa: CASSLDRAHGYTF
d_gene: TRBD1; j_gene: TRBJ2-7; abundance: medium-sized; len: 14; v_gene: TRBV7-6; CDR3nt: TGTGCCAGCAGCCCGGGGACAGGCGCCCACGAGCAGTACTTC; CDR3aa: CASSPGTGAHEQYF
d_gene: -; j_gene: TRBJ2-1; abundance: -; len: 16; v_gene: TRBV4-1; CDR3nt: TGCGCCAGCAGCCAAGGGGGTCGGGGGTCCTACAATGAGCAGTTCTTC; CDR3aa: CASSQGGRGSYNEQFF
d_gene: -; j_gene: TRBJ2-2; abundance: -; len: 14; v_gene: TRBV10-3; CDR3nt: TGTGCGAGCGGCGGGTCCCTAAACACCGGGGAGCTGTTTTTT; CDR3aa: CASGGSLNTGELFF
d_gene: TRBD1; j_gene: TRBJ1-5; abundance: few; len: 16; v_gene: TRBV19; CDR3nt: TGTGCCAGTAGTACAGTGACAGGGCGCGCTAATCAGCCCCAGCATTTT; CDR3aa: CASSTVTGRANQPQHF
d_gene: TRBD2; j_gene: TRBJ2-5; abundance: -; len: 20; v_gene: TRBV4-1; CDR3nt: TGCGCCAGCAGCCACCCCAGCCCGACTAGCGGGAGGGCCCTCGAAGAGACCCAGTACTTC; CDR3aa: CASSHPSPTSGRALEETQYF
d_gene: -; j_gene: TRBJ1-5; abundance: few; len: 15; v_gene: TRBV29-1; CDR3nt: -; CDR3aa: CSVKGRYGCNQPQHF
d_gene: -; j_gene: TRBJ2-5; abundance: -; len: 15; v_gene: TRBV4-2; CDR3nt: TGTGCCAGCAGCCAAGATCGAGAGACAATTGAGACCCAGTACTTC; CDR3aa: CASSQDRETIETQYF
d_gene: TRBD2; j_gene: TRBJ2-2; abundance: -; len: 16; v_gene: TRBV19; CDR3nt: TGTGCCAGTAGCATTAGCGGGGGGAGGAACACCGGGGAGCTGTTTTTT; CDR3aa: CASSISGGRNTGELFF
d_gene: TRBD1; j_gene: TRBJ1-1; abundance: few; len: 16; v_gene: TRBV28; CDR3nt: TGTGCCAGCAGGGGACAGGGGGATGGCCGGAGCGCTGAAGCTTTCTTT; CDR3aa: CASRGQGDGRSAEAFF
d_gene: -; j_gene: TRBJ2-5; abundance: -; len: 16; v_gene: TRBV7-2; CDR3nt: TGTGCCAGCAGCTTATCGTTGGGGAGGTCACAAGAGACCCAGTACTTC; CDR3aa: CASSLSLGRSQETQYF